This entry describes one TCR beta chain. Its antigen is as yet unknown. The data belong to a study of cytomegalovirus exposure and HLA in healthy donors. Study-level findings and limits: Later analysis indicated greater clonal expansion among HLA-associated TCR beta chains than among equally common other chains. The study recorded around 160 TCR beta chains that were cytomegalovirus-associated. In a later analysis, a missense DCLRE1C variant was linked to TCR beta V- and J-gene trimming.

The study ran its PCR with 60 Vbeta and 13 Jbeta primers. The data were produced by immunoSEQ multiplex PCR, yet TCRdb's version contains in-frame clones alone and is incomplete. Among some 30,000 clones listed, roughly two fifths were seen once. J lost 2 bases, V lost 2 bases, and 2 bases had no gene match. In germline, CDR1 is SGHRS, CDR2 YFSETQ. The length of the CDR3 is 15 residues. J is TRBJ2-1 and V is TRBV5-1, with TRBD2 identical over 9 bases. The sequenced sample was PBMCs. The clonotype was recovered from a woman aged 45-59 years in good health and CMV-seronegative. The CDR3 DNA is TGCGCCAGCAGCTTCCTAGCGGGGACCTACAATGAGCAGTTCTTC. It encodes CASSFLAGTYNEQFF.